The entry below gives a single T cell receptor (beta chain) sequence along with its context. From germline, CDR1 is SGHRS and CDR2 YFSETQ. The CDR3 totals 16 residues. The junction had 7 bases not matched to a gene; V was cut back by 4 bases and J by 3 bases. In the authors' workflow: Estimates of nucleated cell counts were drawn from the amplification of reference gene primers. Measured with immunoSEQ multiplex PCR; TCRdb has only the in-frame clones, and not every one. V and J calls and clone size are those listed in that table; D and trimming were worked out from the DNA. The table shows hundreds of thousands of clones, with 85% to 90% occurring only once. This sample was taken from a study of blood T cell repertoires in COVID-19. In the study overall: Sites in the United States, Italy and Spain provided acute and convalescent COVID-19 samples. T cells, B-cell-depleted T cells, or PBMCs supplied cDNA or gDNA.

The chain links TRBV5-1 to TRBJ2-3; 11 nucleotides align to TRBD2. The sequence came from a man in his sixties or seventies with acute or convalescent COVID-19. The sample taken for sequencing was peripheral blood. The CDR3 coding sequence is TGCGCCAGCAGCCCAATTGGGACTAGCGGAACAGATACGCAGTATTTT. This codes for CASSPIGTSGTDTQYF.